Listed below are T cell receptor beta chains from one sample, sequenced in a study of T cell responses to AZD1222 COVID-19 vaccine. Sequencing used immunoSEQ multiplex PCR; TCRdb keeps in-frame clones, though not all of them. The sample lists 100,000 to 150,000 clones; 75% to 90% were seen once. The sequencing used peripheral blood, collected on day 0 of AZD1222 vaccination. The receptor set was obtained from an adult in good health. Each CDR3 is given with its conserved first and last residue. Fields, in order: clone size, CDR3 length, D gene, J gene, V gene, CDR3 protein, CDR3 DNA. D genes are given only for firm matches. Clone size, where shown, is once, few, many, or a class for clones that have expanded.

NA,17,TRBD1,TRBJ2-1,TRBV19,CASSILPGQGRNNEQFF,TGTGCCAGTAGTATTCTTCCGGGACAGGGTCGCAACAATGAGCAGTTCTTC
NA,11,NA,TRBJ2-3,TRBV20-1,CSARRLDTQYF,TGCAGTGCTAGAAGGCTGGATACGCAGTATTTT
NA,13,NA,TRBJ1-2,TRBV9,CASSPGGGGGYTF,TGTGCCAGCAGCCCAGGAGGCGGGGGAGGCTACACCTTC
NA,14,NA,TRBJ1-2,TRBV21-1,CASSYATGFHGYTF,TGTGCCAGCAGCTACGCGACAGGGTTCCATGGCTACACCTTC
NA,17,TRBD1,TRBJ2-7,TRBV5-4,CASSLGGLTGTLEEQYF,TGTGCCAGCAGCTTGGGTGGGTTGACAGGGACACTGGAAGAGCAGTACTTC
NA,13,NA,TRBJ2-5,TRBV2,CASSEMIGETQYF,TGTGCCAGCAGTGAGATGATAGGAGAGACCCAGTACTTC
NA,14,TRBD1,TRBJ1-4,TRBV5-5,CASSPGQGWEKLFF,TGTGCCAGCAGCCCGGGACAGGGGTGGGAAAAACTGTTTTTT
NA,18,TRBD1,TRBJ2-7,TRBV11-2,CASSLDSSRDRGRIEQYF,TGTGCCAGCAGCTTAGACTCCAGCAGGGACAGGGGGCGAATCGAGCAGTACTTC
NA,13,NA,TRBJ2-5,TRBV5-4,CAPSEGLGETQYF,TGTGCCCCGAGTGAGGGGCTAGGAGAGACCCAGTACTTC
NA,16,NA,TRBJ2-7,TRBV4-1,CASSQGMGGALGEQYF,TGCGCCAGCAGCCAAGGAATGGGCGGGGCCTTGGGGGAGCAGTACTTC
NA,13,NA,TRBJ2-3,TRBV5-8,CASSPRPGKTQYF,TGTGCCAGCAGCCCTCGACCTGGAAAGACGCAGTATTTT
NA,15,NA,TRBJ2-3,TRBV2,CASRAQGGVADTQYF,TGTGCCAGCAGGGCCCAGGGGGGCGTCGCAGATACGCAGTATTTT
NA,14,NA,TRBJ1-2,TRBV11-2,CASSRDTTNYGYTF,TGTGCCAGCAGCCGGGACACTACTAACTATGGCTACACCTTC
once,17,NA,TRBJ1-1,TRBV21-1,CASSKGEKGSMNTEAFF,TGTGCCAGCAGCAAAGGTGAAAAGGGGAGCATGAACACTGAAGCTTTCTTT
NA,14,TRBD1,TRBJ1-3,TRBV9,CASSGGDRGNTIYF,TGTGCCAGCAGCGGAGGGGACAGAGGAAACACCATATATTTT
once,13,NA,TRBJ1-1,TRBV18,CASSPGRGNEAFF,TGTGCCAGCTCACCGGGGAGAGGAAATGAAGCTTTCTTT
NA,15,NA,TRBJ2-3,TRBV15,CATSRERISTDTQYF,TGTGCCACCAGCAGAGAACGGATAAGCACAGATACGCAGTATTTT
NA,14,NA,TRBJ2-7,TRBV11-2,CASSFWGVPYEQYF,TGTGCCAGCAGCTTTTGGGGTGTGCCCTACGAGCAGTACTTC
NA,14,NA,TRBJ2-2,TRBV19,CASRTRDLTGELFF,TGTGCCAGTAGGACCCGGGACCTCACCGGGGAGCTGTTTTTT
once,15,NA,TRBJ1-4,TRBV6-5,CASSYSTTYGEKLFF,TGTGCCAGCAGTTACTCGACAACTTATGGGGAAAAACTGTTTTTT
NA,11,NA,TRBJ1-5,TRBV7-6,CASSRSRPQHF,TGTGCCAGCAGCCGCTCCCGGCCCCAGCATTTT
NA,15,TRBD2,TRBJ2-7,TRBV11-1,CASSSGGTSGVEQYF,TGTGCCAGCAGCTCCGGGGGGACTAGCGGGGTCGAGCAGTACTTC
NA,14,NA,TRBJ1-4,TRBV28,CASWGGGVREKLFF,TGTGCCAGCTGGGGCGGCGGAGTACGGGAAAAACTGTTTTTT
NA,16,NA,TRBJ1-4,TRBV10-3,CAISEDSGAQSRELFF,TGTGCCATCAGTGAGGACAGCGGGGCTCAAAGTAGGGAACTGTTTTTT
NA,11,NA,TRBJ2-7,TRBV28,CASSLNYEQYF,TGTGCCAGCAGCTTGAACTACGAGCAGTACTTC
NA,14,NA,TRBJ2-7,TRBV28,CASRHDREGNEQYF,TGTGCCAGCAGACACGACAGGGAGGGCAACGAGCAGTACTTC
NA,18,NA,TRBJ2-1,TRBV2,CASSEEGVIAWERGEQFF,TGTGCCAGCAGTGAAGAAGGTGTGATAGCATGGGAGAGAGGTGAGCAGTTCTTC
NA,15,NA,TRBJ1-5,TRBV6-5,CASSPTATSNQPQHF,TGTGCCAGCAGTCCGACAGCTACTAGCAATCAGCCCCAGCATTTT
NA,13,NA,TRBJ2-7,TRBV27,CASPRPGSYEQYF,TGTGCCAGCCCGAGGCCAGGCTCCTACGAGCAGTACTTC
NA,15,NA,TRBJ2-1,TRBV27,CASSPQGGARGEQFF,TGTGCCAGCAGCCCACAGGGGGGGGCCCGCGGTGAGCAGTTCTTC
once,15,NA,TRBJ2-4,TRBV6-2/TRBV6-3,CASSYVVGAKNIQYF,TGTGCCAGCAGTTACGTCGTGGGAGCCAAAAACATTCAGTACTTC
NA,17,TRBD1,TRBJ2-3,TRBV3-1/TRBV3-2,CASSQGWTGSSTDTQYF,TGTGCCAGCAGCCAAGGGTGGACAGGATCTAGCACAGATACGCAGTATTTT
NA,13,NA,TRBJ1-6,TRBV4-1,CASSQGSESPLHF,TGCGCCAGCAGCCAAGGTTCCGAGTCACCCCTCCACTTT
NA,18,NA,TRBJ1-3,TRBV7-6,CASSLLTGLTPSGNTIYF,TGTGCCAGCAGCTTACTGACAGGTCTGACCCCCTCTGGAAACACCATATATTTT
NA,16,NA,TRBJ2-5,TRBV28,CASSSTAGTEGETQYF,TGTGCCAGCAGTTCCACTGCCGGGACTGAGGGGGAGACCCAGTACTTC
NA,15,TRBD2,TRBJ2-2,TRBV9,CASSPAAGGTGELFF,TGTGCCAGCAGCCCAGCGGCGGGGGGGACCGGGGAGCTGTTTTTT
NA,12,NA,TRBJ1-1,TRBV19,CATAQGNTEAFF,TGTGCCACCGCCCAGGGGAACACTGAAGCTTTCTTT
once,13,TRBD1,TRBJ1-1,TRBV3-1/TRBV3-2,CASGSTGGTEAFF,TGTGCCAGCGGGAGCACAGGGGGCACTGAAGCTTTCTTT
NA,14,NA,TRBJ1-3,TRBV27,CASSLHSSGNTIYF,TGTGCCAGCAGTTTACATAGCTCTGGAAACACCATATATTTT
NA,13,NA,TRBJ2-7,TRBV18,CASSPQTSYEQYF,TGTGCCAGCTCACCGCAAACCTCCTACGAGCAGTACTTC
NA,11,NA,TRBJ2-1,TRBV30,CAWSPLAQQFF,TGTGCCTGGAGTCCCCTAGCGCAGCAGTTCTTC
NA,13,NA,TRBJ1-2,TRBV9,CASSEGGSYGYTF,TGTGCCAGCAGCGAGGGAGGGAGCTATGGCTACACCTTC
NA,14,TRBD1,TRBJ2-7,TRBV6-5,CASSYSRGGDEQYF,TGTGCCAGCAGTTACAGTCGAGGGGGCGATGAGCAGTACTTC
once,14,TRBD2,TRBJ2-7,TRBV6-5,CASSPRTSGGEQYF,TGTGCCAGCAGTCCGCGGACTAGCGGGGGTGAGCAGTACTTC
NA,15,NA,TRBJ1-1,TRBV9,CASSVSRGPNTEAFF,TGTGCCAGCAGCGTATCCCGGGGCCCGAACACTGAAGCTTTCTTT
NA,15,TRBD1,TRBJ1-1,TRBV6-5,CASSYSGTGTSEAFF,TGTGCCAGCAGTTACTCTGGGACAGGGACCTCTGAAGCTTTCTTT
NA,11,NA,TRBJ2-7,TRBV27,CASSFGTEQYF,TGTGCCAGCAGTTTTGGGACCGAGCAGTACTTC
NA,14,NA,TRBJ1-2,TRBV9,CASSVGAFNYGYTF,TGTGCCAGCAGCGTAGGGGCCTTTAACTATGGCTACACCTTC
once,13,NA,TRBJ1-4,TRBV4-3,CASSQESNEKLFF,TGCGCCAGCAGCCAGGAGTCTAATGAAAAACTGTTTTTT
NA,13,NA,TRBJ1-5,TRBV28,CASVDLIYQPQHF,TGTGCCAGCGTGGACCTAATATATCAGCCCCAGCATTTT
NA,13,NA,TRBJ1-1,TRBV12-3/TRBV12-4,CASSLRSGTEAFF,TGTGCCAGCAGTTTAAGGTCAGGCACTGAAGCTTTCTTT
NA,16,NA,TRBJ1-4,TRBV28,CASSSPGEGVYEKLFF,TGTGCCAGCAGCTCCCCGGGGGAGGGGGTTTACGAAAAACTGTTTTTT
NA,14,NA,TRBJ2-7,TRBV3-1/TRBV3-2,CASKEGVSSYEQYF,TGTGCCAGCAAGGAGGGTGTAAGCTCCTACGAGCAGTACTTC
NA,15,TRBD1,TRBJ1-3,TRBV19,CASSTGQSSGNTIYF,TGTGCCAGTAGTACGGGACAGAGCTCTGGAAACACCATATATTTT
once,16,TRBD2,TRBJ2-1,TRBV5-1,CASSLASGTSGNEQFF,TGCGCCAGCAGCTTGGCGTCCGGGACTAGCGGAAATGAGCAGTTCTTC
NA,17,NA,TRBJ2-1,TRBV21-1,CASSKGTSGGGADEQFF,TGTGCCAGCAGCAAAGGGACTAGCGGGGGCGGGGCGGATGAGCAGTTCTTC
NA,14,NA,TRBJ1-6,TRBV3-1/TRBV3-2,CASGQVGANSPLHF,TGTGCCAGCGGCCAAGTAGGGGCCAATTCACCCCTCCACTTT
NA,15,NA,TRBJ1-2,TRBV29-1,CSVEDRRKPNYGYTF,TGCAGCGTTGAAGATCGTAGGAAGCCGAACTATGGCTACACCTTC
NA,16,NA,TRBJ2-6,TRBV18,CASSPPSETGANVLTF,TGTGCCAGCTCACCACCGTCGGAGACTGGGGCCAACGTCCTGACTTTC